Listed below are T cell receptor beta chains from one sample, sequenced in a study of TIL therapy for anti-PD-1-resistant metastatic lung cancer. Assay used: immunoSEQ multiplex PCR; TCRdb lists only in-frame clones, some missing. Counted here are some 46,000 clones, approximately 79% occurring once; the ten biggest clones make up approximately 16%. Here the sequenced sample was blood, taken at baseline. These receptor sequences come from a man between 65 and 79 years old with non-small cell lung cancer. CDR3s include the opening cysteine and the closing phenylalanine or tryptophan. The D gene is left open where the match is weak. A clone size is listed for some rows: how often the clone was seen (once, few, many), or a class if it is expanded.

v_call	j_call	clone_size	d_call	cdr3_aa	cdr3_nt
TRBV7-8	TRBJ2-3	.	TRBD1	CASRRTSTGGTDTQYF	TGTGCCAGCAGACGAACCTCCACAGGGGGCACAGATACGCAGTATTTT
TRBV7-8	TRBJ2-2	many	TRBD2	CASSLTSGRPGGELFF	TGTGCCAGCAGCTTGACTAGCGGGAGGCCAGGCGGGGAGCTGTTTTTT
TRBV6-6	TRBJ2-7	.	TRBD2	CASGTSGYEQYF	TGTGCCAGCGGGACTAGCGGTTACGAGCAGTACTTC
TRBV7-6	TRBJ1-1	.	.	CASSKDRDTEAFF	TGTGCCAGCAGCAAGGACAGAGACACTGAAGCTTTCTTT
TRBV7-3	TRBJ2-1	.	TRBD2	CASSFSGKTYNEQFF	TGTGCCAGCAGCTTTAGCGGGAAGACCTACAATGAGCAGTTCTTC
TRBV6-4	TRBJ1-2	.	TRBD1	CASRPQGGYGYTF	TGTGCCAGCAGGCCCCAGGGGGGATATGGCTACACCTTC
TRBV9	TRBJ2-5	.	TRBD2	CASSVVSGPGETQYF	TGTGCCAGCAGCGTAGTTAGCGGGCCGGGGGAGACCCAGTACTTC
TRBV6-5	TRBJ2-7	.	.	CASMRANSYEQYF	TGTGCCAGCATGCGGGCAAACTCCTACGAGCAGTACTTC
TRBV10-3	TRBJ2-7	.	.	CAISEDRLSYEQYF	TGTGCCATCAGTGAAGACAGGCTCTCCTACGAGCAGTACTTC
TRBV7-8	TRBJ1-5	.	.	CASSLAPDYQPQHF	TGTGCCAGCAGCTTAGCGCCCGACTATCAGCCCCAGCATTTT
TRBV11-2	TRBJ1-2	.	.	CASSTGGDGYTF	TGTGCCAGCAGCACGGGGGGCGATGGCTACACCTTC
TRBV18	TRBJ1-1	.	.	CASSPPSASNTEAFF	TGTGCCAGCTCACCACCGTCAGCTTCTAACACTGAAGCTTTCTTT
TRBV7-3	TRBJ2-3	.	TRBD1	CASSLGVGQGADTQYF	TGTGCCAGCAGCTTAGGGGTAGGACAGGGGGCCGATACGCAGTATTTT
TRBV28	TRBJ1-2	few	.	CASSLVTDYGYTF	TGTGCCAGCAGTTTAGTGACAGATTATGGCTACACCTTC
TRBV5-1	TRBJ2-3	.	TRBD2	CASSNVAGDTDTQYF	TGCGCCAGCAGCAACGTAGCGGGAGATACAGATACGCAGTATTTT
TRBV5-1	TRBJ1-1	.	TRBD1	CASSPRGQGENTEAFF	TGCGCCAGCAGCCCAAGGGGCCAGGGGGAGAACACTGAAGCTTTCTTT
TRBV19	TRBJ2-2	.	TRBD2	CASSSSGRRAGELFF	TGTGCCAGTAGTAGCAGCGGGAGGAGGGCCGGGGAGCTGTTTTTT
TRBV5-4	TRBJ1-3	.	.	CASSFRSSHSGNTIYF	TGTGCCAGCAGCTTTCGAAGCAGCCACTCTGGAAACACCATATATTTT